The clone carrying this TCR beta chain was observed once. Its specificity is unknown. This record belongs to a study of cytomegalovirus exposure and HLA in healthy donors. Across the study: It was reported in a later analysis that the 90 to 150 validation repertoires used the same platform as the roughly 700 first-cohort repertoires. Study results and limitations: It was reported that the classifier diagnosed cytomegalovirus status with high specificity and sensitivity in both the original and validation cohorts. Despite most TCR sequences being rare, some public TCRs occurred in many donors.

The assay was immunoSEQ multiplex PCR, and TCRdb's table has in-frame clones only and misses some. Of roughly 70,000 clones detected, roughly 96% appear once; the ten largest clones hold around 3.2%. Donors came from a validation cohort of 95 to 150 subjects, distinct from the first 666-subject cohort. Germline V CDR1 and CDR2: SNHLY, FYNNEI. The CDR3 extends over 13 amino acids. The V and J ends lost 4 bases and 4 bases respectively, with 11 bases between them. This chain links TRBV2 with TRBJ2-7; tentatively, D is TRBD2 (7 bases). The clonotype was recovered from a man in his late teens or twenties in good health and CMV-seronegative. Source material: PBMCs. The CDR3 sequence is CASSGGGGYEQYF. CDR3 in DNA: TGTGCCAGCAGTGGGGGGGGCGGTTACGAGCAGTACTTC.